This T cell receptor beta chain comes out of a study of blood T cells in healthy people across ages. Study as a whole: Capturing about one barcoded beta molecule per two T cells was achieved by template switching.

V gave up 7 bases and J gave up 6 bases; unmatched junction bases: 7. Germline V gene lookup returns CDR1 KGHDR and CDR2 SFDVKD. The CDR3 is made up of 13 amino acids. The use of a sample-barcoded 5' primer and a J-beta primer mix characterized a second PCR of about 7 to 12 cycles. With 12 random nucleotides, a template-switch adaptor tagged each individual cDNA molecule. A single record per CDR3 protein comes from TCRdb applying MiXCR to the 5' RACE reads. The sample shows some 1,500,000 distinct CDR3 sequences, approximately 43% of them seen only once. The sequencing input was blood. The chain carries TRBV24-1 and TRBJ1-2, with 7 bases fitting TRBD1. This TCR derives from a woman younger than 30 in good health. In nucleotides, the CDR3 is TGTGCCACCAGCCCGGGACAGCAGCATGGCTACACCTTC. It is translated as CATSPGQQHGYTF.